Listed here is a single T cell receptor beta chain. Germline assignment: CDR1 SNHLY and CDR2 FYNNEI. CDR3 size: 17 residues. After removal of 0 bases from V and 0 bases from J, the junction contained 5 bases not matched to a gene. This record comes from a study of CD8 T cells in Susac syndrome. Overall study: Blood was drawn from patients with Susac syndrome. At that point, they were therapy-naive, on corticosteroids, or on intravenous immunoglobulin alone.

The RNA, about 0.45 to 1 ug, was put through reverse transcription using random hexamers. Coverage of TCR beta CDR3 amplification by immunoSEQ multiplex PCR extended to 54 Vbeta and 13 Jbeta. One entry per CDR3 protein, called by TCRdb with MiXCR from the immunoSEQ multiplex PCR reads. The table includes some 75,000 distinct CDR3 sequences, approximately 93% detected once. The rearrangement uses TRBV2 and TRBJ2-1; 7 bases are a match to TRBD2. Sample: CD8+ T cells from PBMCs. The sequence came from a human donor with Susac syndrome. The CDR3 region has the DNA TGTGCCAGCAGTGAAGCGGGACTAAAAAGCTCCTACAATGAGCAGTTCTTC. It codes for CASSEAGLKSSYNEQFF.